This paragraph covers one T cell receptor beta chain sequence. From germline, CDR1 is MDHEN and CDR2 SYDVKM. The CDR3 loop spans 16 amino acids. V was trimmed by 1 base and J by 1 base, leaving 13 bases between them. These data come from a study of blood T cell repertoires in COVID-19. Study-level background: Acute and convalescent COVID-19 samples came from the United States, Italy and Spain. PBMCs, B-cell-depleted T cells, or T cells were the source of the cDNA or gDNA that made up the material.

The assay was immunoSEQ multiplex PCR, and TCRdb's table has in-frame clones only and misses some. The sample has 140,000 or so clones, 82% seen once. This chain uses TRBV28 with TRBJ1-1, with no clear D. The sequencing input was peripheral blood. The TCR was taken from a woman over 75 with acute or convalescent COVID-19. In DNA form, the CDR3 reads TGTGCCAGCAGTTTATTCGGTGGGAGAGGGAACACTGAAGCTTTCTTT. It yields the protein CASSLFGGRGNTEAFF.